Following are 10 T cell receptor beta chains from one sample sequenced in a study of cytomegalovirus exposure and HLA in healthy donors. Use of 60 Vbeta and 13 Jbeta primers characterized the PCR. Repertoires were generated with immunoSEQ multiplex PCR, while TCRdb's copy carries only in-frame clones and drops some. The repertoire holds about 180,000 clones, with roughly 80% as singletons. Material: PBMCs. The receptors stem from a female donor in good health and CMV-seronegative.

V usage is TRBV4-2 and J usage is TRBJ2-2, with 7 bases lining up with TRBD2. The CDR3 has 16 amino acids. V shed 2 bases, J shed 6 bases, and the junction held 9 bases outside the gene matches. The V gene's germline CDR1 is LGHNA and CDR2 YNFKEQ. The CDR3 sequence is CASSQLARESSGELFF. The CDR3 coding sequence is TGTGCCAGCAGCCAACTGGCGCGGGAGTCATCCGGGGAGCTGTTTTTT.

The V gene is TRBV6-4, the J gene TRBJ2-1; TRBD1 agrees at 10 bases. The CDR3 is 15 amino acids. Germline V gene data show CDR1 as MRHNA and CDR2 as SNTAGT. Trimming took 6 bases from V and 6 from J; bases not matched to a gene: 8. The CDR3 DNA reads as TGTGCCAGCAGCCCGGGGGGACAGGGGTTCAATGAGCAGTTCTTC. Its translation: CASSPGGQGFNEQFF.

The CDR3 region has the DNA TGTGCCAGCTCTTCGCTACAGGGGGGCAGGAACACTGAAGCTTTCTTT. This gives the protein CASSSLQGGRNTEAFF. The chain employs TRBV9 and TRBJ1-1; TRBD1 aligns across 8 bases. This CDR3 region has 16 residues. CDR1 and CDR2 (germline): SGDLS, YYNGEE. J lost 1 base, V lost 7 bases, and 12 bases had no gene match.

J is TRBJ1-1 and V is TRBV7-2; D unclear. With 4 bases removed from V and 5 bases from J, the gap between germline ends came to 20 bases. Germline V gives CDR1 SGHTA, CDR2 FQGNSA. The CDR3 spans 16 residues. The CDR3 DNA reads as TGTGCCAGCAGCTCCCTCGCCCCCGGGATAGGGACTGAAGCTTTCTTT. This gives the protein CASSSLAPGIGTEAFF.

The chain couples TRBV5-5 to TRBJ2-1; D perhaps matches TRBD2 (5 bases). The CDR3 spans 14 residues. With 0 bases removed from V and 7 bases from J, the gap between germline ends came to 11 bases. Germline V gene data show CDR1 as SGHKS and CDR2 as YYEKEE (reference sequence). CDR3 amino acids: CASSLAGLNNEQFF. In DNA, the CDR3 is TGTGCCAGCAGCTTGGCCGGACTGAATAATGAGCAGTTCTTC. The full variable domain, in which reference TRBV5-5 and TRBJ2-1 provide the parts outside the CDR3, is DAGVTQSPTHLIKTRGQQVTLRCSPISGHKSVSWYQQVLGQGPQFIFQYYEKEERGRGNFPDRFSARQFPNYSSELNVNALLLGDSALYLCASSLAGLNNEQFFGPGTRLTVL.

This sequence joins TRBV7-2 and TRBJ1-6, with D unclear. The germline V gene has CDR1 SGHTA and CDR2 FQGNSA. There are 12 residues in the CDR3. The V gene lost 6 bases and the J gene lost 4 bases, with 4 bases spanning the gap. The CDR3 DNA is TGTGCCAGCAGTATGTATAATTCACCCCTCCACTTT. As protein: CASSMYNSPLHF.

The chain carries TRBV6-5 and TRBJ2-1; D is undetermined. The V end lost 0 bases, the J end lost 8 bases, and 11 bases lay between the germline ends. Germline V lookup: CDR1 MNHEY, CDR2 SVGAGI. The CDR3 runs to 14 residues. The DNA for the CDR3 is TGTGCCAGCAGTTACTCGATTGCACGCGATGAGCAGTTCTTC. The encoded protein is CASSYSIARDEQFF.

The chain has TRBV10-3 and TRBJ2-1; tentatively, D is TRBD1 (5 bases). This CDR3 has 12 residues. V lost 10 bases, J lost 10 bases, and 17 bases lay in between. The V gene's germline CDR1 is ENHRY and CDR2 SYGVKD. The CDR3 DNA sequence: TGTGCCACACGCGACCAGGGTCACGAGCAGTTCTTC. Translating it yields CATRDQGHEQFF.

The rearrangement joins TRBV18 to TRBJ1-1, with D possibly TRBD1 on 5 matching bases. Trimming cost V 6 bases and J 10 bases, with 15 bases left between them. CDR3 length equals 12 residues. Looked up from germline, CDR1 is KGHSH and CDR2 is LQKENI. CDR3 in amino acids: CASSHGTLRAFF. In nucleotides, the CDR3 is TGTGCCAGCTCCCATGGGACTCTCCGAGCTTTCTTT.

This clone was seen a few times. The chain is built from TRBV5-1 and TRBJ2-5, with D maybe TRBD2 (6 bases). This CDR3 region has 13 residues. V was clipped by 2 bases and J by 11 bases, with 16 bases between them. Germline V gene data show CDR1 as SGHRS and CDR2 as YFSETQ. CDR3 in amino acids: CASSFPSSGEQYF. CDR3 in DNA: TGCGCCAGCAGCTTCCCTAGCTCGGGGGAGCAGTACTTC.